This is a list of T cell receptor beta chains from one sample in a study of T-cell reconstitution after alpha-beta-depleted transplantation in children. TCRdb analysed the PCR reads with MiXCR anew, one entry per CDR3 protein. The sample contains about 360,000 distinct CDR3 sequences, less than 15% of which appear only once. The sample here was PBMCs, taken from the stem cell graft. The source of these receptors is a human donor who donated a stem cell graft to a child with Fanconi anemia. Each CDR3 is given with its conserved first and last residue. The D gene is left open where the match is weak. A row's size may be missing; if present it is once, few, many or a size class.

NA	TRBD1	TRBV7-2	TRBJ1-5	TGTGCCAGCAGCGCCCGGACAGGGACTCAGCCCCAGCATTTT	CASSARTGTQPQHF
many	NA	TRBV3-1	TRBJ1-2	TGTGCCAGCAGCCAAAATGTGCAGCTCGCTAACTATGGCTACACCTTC	CASSQNVQLANYGYTF
few	NA	TRBV4-3	TRBJ2-6	TGCGCCAGCAGCCAAGATCTGCGGACGTATGGGGCCAACGTCCTGACTTTC	CASSQDLRTYGANVLTF
few	NA	TRBV4-3	TRBJ1-1	TGCGCCAGCAGCCAAGATAATATGGTTCCTGAAGCTTTCTTT	CASSQDNMVPEAFF
NA	NA	TRBV6-1	TRBJ2-3	TGTGCCAGCAGCGTCCAAACGGGAGATACGCAGTATTTT	CASSVQTGDTQYF
NA	TRBD1	TRBV5-1	TRBJ2-5	TGCGCCAGCAGACAGCAGACAGGGGCAATTGGAGAGACCCAGTACTTC	CASRQQTGAIGETQYF
few	NA	TRBV12-3/TRBV12-4	TRBJ2-2	TGTGCCAGCAGTTTGGCAGGGCGGAACACCGGGGAGCTGTTTTTT	CASSLAGRNTGELFF
NA	NA	TRBV5-1	TRBJ2-2	TGCGCCAGCTCAGTACAGGGAATCGAGGAGCTGTTTTTT	CASSVQGIEELFF
few	NA	TRBV12-3/TRBV12-4	TRBJ2-3	TGTGCCAGCCGACCCAGAGTAGGGGGAGGCGTCACAGATACGCAGTATTTT	CASRPRVGGGVTDTQYF
NA	NA	TRBV5-1	TRBJ1-5	TGCGCCAGCAGCTTGCACGGATTTGATCAGCCCCAGCATTTT	CASSLHGFDQPQHF
many	TRBD1	TRBV19	TRBJ2-1	TGTGCCAGTAGGCCGACAGGGGAGTACAATGAGCAGTTCTTC	CASRPTGEYNEQFF
NA	NA	TRBV15	TRBJ2-3	TGTGCCACCAGCAGAGATGCCGGGGTAGGAGATACGCAGTATTTT	CATSRDAGVGDTQYF
few	NA	TRBV20-1	TRBJ1-2	TGCAGTGCTAGAGAGAACAGCCCCTATGGCTACACCTTC	CSARENSPYGYTF
NA	NA	TRBV7-8	TRBJ1-5	TGTGCCAGCAGCCCCTCCCGCCGGGGTGGCAATCAGCCCCAGCATTTT	CASSPSRRGGNQPQHF
NA	NA	TRBV9	TRBJ1-2	TGTGCCAGCAGCGTCGGAAGGGCCTATGGCTACACCTTC	CASSVGRAYGYTF
many	NA	TRBV25-1	TRBJ1-4	TGTGCCAGCAGTGAATGGAACCAGGGATCAACTAATGAAAAACTGTTTTTT	CASSEWNQGSTNEKLFF
NA	NA	TRBV29-1	TRBJ1-5	TGCAGCGTTGCAGAGGGGGGTCAGCCCCAGCATTTT	CSVAEGGQPQHF
NA	NA	TRBV2	TRBJ2-1	TGTGCCAGCAGTGAATGGGCAGGGGAGGGGAATGAGCAGTTCTTC	CASSEWAGEGNEQFF
many	NA	TRBV7-8	TRBJ2-6	TGTGCCAGCAGCTTAGGGTCAGGGCGTGGGGCCAACGTCCTGACTTTC	CASSLGSGRGANVLTF
NA	NA	TRBV30	TRBJ2-2	TGTGCCTGGAAGTTAGGGAGGACCGGGGAGCTGTTTTTT	CAWKLGRTGELFF
many	TRBD1	TRBV5-4	TRBJ2-2	TGTGCCAGCAGCCCGGACGGGACAGGGGACACCGGGGAGCTGTTTTTT	CASSPDGTGDTGELFF
few	TRBD1	TRBV2	TRBJ1-1	TGTGCCAGCAGTGAGACAGGGAGGACCCCTGAAGCTTTCTTT	CASSETGRTPEAFF
NA	NA	TRBV14	TRBJ1-2	TGTGCCAGCAGCCCGCGGTTTTCTGGGGAAAGTGGCTACACCTTC	CASSPRFSGESGYTF
NA	NA	TRBV29-1	TRBJ2-2	TGCAGCGGACGTGGGACAAACACCGGGGAGCTGTTTTTT	CSGRGTNTGELFF
NA	TRBD1	TRBV11-1	TRBJ1-1	TGTGCCAGCAGCTCCCTGGGGCAGGGGGGGGTAGTGAACACTGAAGCTTTCTTT	CASSSLGQGGVVNTEAFF
NA	TRBD2	TRBV11-2	TRBJ2-5	TGTGCCAGCCTCGCGGGGGGCATGTACCAAGAGACCCAGTACTTC	CASLAGGMYQETQYF
few	NA	TRBV5-1	TRBJ1-1	TGCGCCAGCAGCATCCCGACAGCCAACACTGAAGCTTTCTTT	CASSIPTANTEAFF
many	NA	TRBV20-1	TRBJ2-3	TGCAGTGCTAGAGGGTTAGGGGTTACGCAGTATTTT	CSARGLGVTQYF
NA	NA	TRBV13	TRBJ1-6	TGTGCCAGCAGCTCCCGACAGGTAGCGGGTTCACCCCTCCACTTT	CASSSRQVAGSPLHF
few	TRBD1	TRBV6-5	TRBJ1-5	TGTGCCAGCAGTACCGACCGGGACAGGGACCAGCCCCAGCATTTT	CASSTDRDRDQPQHF
many	NA	TRBV12-3/TRBV12-4	TRBJ1-6	TGTGCCAGCAGTTTAGGGGGGAACTCCTATAATTCACCCCTCCACTTT	CASSLGGNSYNSPLHF
few	NA	TRBV7-6	TRBJ2-3	TGTGCCAGTGGAGGGGTTAGCACAGATACGCAGTATTTT	CASGGVSTDTQYF
few	TRBD1	TRBV4-3	TRBJ2-7	TGCGCCAGCAGCCGGGACAGGCGTAACGAGCAGTACTTC	CASSRDRRNEQYF